Below, 13 T cell receptor beta chains from the same sample are listed, as sequenced in a study of Graves' ophthalmopathy and Graves' hyperthyroidism. The TCR beta CDR3 regions underwent amplification from RNA transcripts. After a first-round RT-PCR with HTBI primers, a second-round multiplex PCR was run. TCRdb redid the calling of the multiplex PCR reads with MiXCR, one entry per CDR3 protein. The sample consists of hundreds of thousands of distinct CDR3 sequences, roughly 14% of them appearing once. The sample was peripheral blood. Source of these receptors: a woman aged 18-29 years with stable Graves' hyperthyroidism.

This clonotype has more than one count but fewer than ten. This rearrangement joins TRBV7-9 to TRBJ2-5; D possibly corresponds to TRBD2 (6 bases). V shed 5 bases and J shed 3 bases, with 19 bases lying between them. CDR1 and CDR2 (germline): SEHNR, FQNEAQ (reference sequence). The CDR3 runs 16 residues. The CDR3 DNA is TGTGCCAGCAGCCCAAGACTAGGTCAGAACGAAGAGACCCAGTACTTC. This encodes CASSPRLGQNEETQYF. The variable domain in full, completed from reference TRBV7-9 and TRBJ2-5, reads DTGVSQNPRHKITKRGQNVTFRCDPISEHNRLYWYRQTLGQGPEFLTYFQNEAQLEKSRLLSDRFSAERPKGSFSTLEIQRTEQGDSAMYLCASSPRLGQNEETQYFGPGTRLLVL.

This clonotype was recorded many times. This chain uses TRBV7-9 with TRBJ2-7, with 7 bases lining up with TRBD1. The CDR3 is made up of 14 amino acids. Germline V gene lookup returns CDR1 SEHNR and CDR2 FQNEAQ (reference sequence). J was trimmed by 8 bases and V by 5 bases; bases with no gene match: 12. In nucleotides, the CDR3 is TGTGCCAGCAGCCTGGAAAACGGACAGGCGAAGCAGTACTTC. It yields the protein CASSLENGQAKQYF.

The gene calls are TRBV12-3 or TRBV12-4 and TRBJ2-2; D may match TRBD1 or TRBD2 (5 bases each). Deletions cut 7 bases from V and 3 bases from J, with 18 bases between. CDR3 length: 16 amino acids. CDR3 residues: CASNIGRRGYTGELFF. The CDR3 DNA reads as TGTGCCAGCAACATAGGGAGAAGGGGTTACACCGGGGAGCTGTTTTTT.

V is TRBV5-1 and J is TRBJ2-3, with 8 nucleotides matching TRBD1. Germline V gives CDR1 SGHRS, CDR2 YFSETQ. J gave up 0 bases and V 4 bases, and 4 bases lay outside the gene matches. The CDR3 runs 15 residues. CDR3 protein: CASSTGTGSTDTQYF. In DNA form, the CDR3 reads TGCGCCAGCAGCACCGGGACAGGCAGCACAGATACGCAGTATTTT.

The table lists this clonotype with a few counts. V gene TRBV18 combines with J gene TRBJ1-1, with a tentative D call TRBD1 (6 bases). With 0 bases removed from V and 6 bases from J, the gap between germline ends came to 11 bases. The length of the CDR3 is 14 residues. The germline gives CDR1 KGHSH, CDR2 LQKENI. The CDR3 coding sequence is TGTGCCAGCTCACCACCCCAGGGGACGCCTGAAGCTTTCTTT. Protein product: CASSPPQGTPEAFF.

Regarding this clonotype: The junction departs from germline at one end; a sequencing error may be responsible. J is TRBJ2-4 and V is TRBV19; tentatively, D is TRBD1 (5 bases). CDR3 length: 11 amino acids. Looked up from germline, CDR1 is LNHDA and CDR2 is SQIVND (reference sequence). The CDR3: CASSWTDIKYF. The CDR3 nucleotides are TGTGCCAGTAGTTGGACGGACATTAAGTACTTC.

As for this clonotype: One base away lies a much larger clone, so this may be a sequencing read error. The chain combines TRBV5-1 with TRBJ1-1, with D perhaps matching TRBD1 (6 bases). Germline V gene sequence: CDR1 SGHRS, CDR2 YFSETQ. There are 16 residues in the CDR3. Trimming left V 3 bases short and J 8 bases short, with 23 bases between. This chain's CDR3 is CASSSAVRGGPGEAFF. The CDR3 coding sequence is TGCGCCAGCAGCTCGGCCGTAAGAGGGGGACCGGGGGAAGCTTTCTTT.

Ten or more counts support this clonotype. The rearrangement uses TRBV4-2 and TRBJ2-7; 9 bases fit TRBD2. V lost 0 bases, J lost 0 bases, and 0 bases stayed unmatched. Per the germline V gene, CDR1 is LGHNA and CDR2 is YNFKEQ. The CDR3 is made up of 15 amino acids. CDR3 bases: TGTGCCAGCAGCCAAGATAGCGGGAGCTCCTACGAGCAGTACTTC. It codes for CASSQDSGSSYEQYF.

The chain uses TRBV29-1 and TRBJ2-5, with TRBD1 identical over 10 bases. The germline CDR1 and CDR2 sequences are SQVTM and ANQGSEA. The CDR3 is made up of 14 amino acids. Trimming cost V 3 bases and J 7 bases; bases outside gene matches: 8. The CDR3 DNA reads TGCAGCGTTGATGAGGACAGGGGGTCGGGGACCCAGTACTTC. It codes for CSVDEDRGSGTQYF.

This clonotype was seen ten or more times. This rearrangement joins TRBV6-5 to TRBJ1-6; tentatively, D is TRBD1 (5 bases). Trimming shortened V by 2 bases and J by 10 bases, and 15 bases separated the two germline ends. This CDR3 spans 15 amino acids. Germline assignment: CDR1 MNHEY and CDR2 SVGAGI. CDR3 in amino acids: CASSYRKTGGSPLHF. The CDR3 nucleotides are TGTGCCAGCAGTTACCGCAAGACCGGGGGGTCACCCCTCCACTTT.

With regard to this clonotype: At one of its ends the junction is not consistent with the germline gene, which may arise from a read error. Written as DNA, the CDR3 is TGTGCCAGCAGCTTATCCCCGAGGGACAGGGAGGTTGGAAACATTAAGTACTTC. It specifies CASSLSPRDREVGNIKYF. The rearrangement uses TRBV7-6 and TRBJ2-4; 9 bases are shared with TRBD1. The CDR3 is 18 amino acids. CDR1 and CDR2 from the germline V gene are SGHVS and FNYEAQ.

A few counts support this clonotype. The chain uses TRBV4-2 and TRBJ2-6; TRBD1 aligns across 8 bases. The ends lost 4 bases at V and 1 base at J; junction bases unmatched: 6. Germline loops: CDR1 LGHNA, CDR2 YNFKEQ. This CDR3 comprises 17 residues. In nucleotides, the CDR3 is TGTGCCAGCAGCCGCACCGGGACAGGATCTGGGGCCAACGTCCTGACTTTC. The encoded protein is CASSRTGTGSGANVLTF.

This clonotype was seen ten or more times. This sequence joins TRBV12-3 or TRBV12-4 and TRBJ2-2; 13 bases match TRBD2. There are 18 residues in the CDR3. Trimming at V came to 6 bases and at J to 0 bases, leaving 7 bases not matched to a gene. CDR3 residues: CASRAGGLAGSNTGELFF. CDR3 DNA: TGTGCCAGCAGGGCAGGGGGACTAGCGGGGTCGAACACCGGGGAGCTGTTTTTT.